The 21 T cell receptor beta chains in this list originate from one sample, sequenced in a study of CD8 T cells in Susac syndrome. An amount of RNA that ranged from roughly 0.5 to 1 ug was reverse transcribed with random hexamers. TCRdb processed the immunoSEQ multiplex PCR reads anew with MiXCR; each CDR3 protein has one entry. There are under 150,000 distinct CDR3 sequences in the sample; approximately 94% occur only once, and over 0.075% lies in the top ten. Material: CD4+ T cells from PBMCs. The receptors were gathered from a human donor with Susac syndrome.

The genes are TRBV5-4 and TRBJ2-3; D is unclear. V was shortened by 0 bases and J by 5 bases, with 4 bases between the two germline ends. The CDR3 contains 12 residues. In germline, CDR1 is SGHNT, CDR2 YYREEE (reference sequence). The CDR3 bases are TGTGCCAGCAGCTTGGAGCGAGATACGCAGTATTTT. Encoded protein: CASSLERDTQYF.

The J gene is TRBJ1-1, the V gene TRBV7-9; TRBD1 aligns across 8 bases. The CDR3 has 14 amino acids. The germline V gene has CDR1 SEHNR and CDR2 FQNEAQ (reference sequence). V shed 5 bases and J 6 bases; nucleotides not matched to a gene: 8. The CDR3: CASSLDRGVAEAFF. CDR3 nucleotide sequence: TGTGCCAGCAGCCTCGACAGGGGAGTCGCTGAAGCTTTCTTT.

This clonotype was recorded only once. V usage is TRBV5-1 and J usage is TRBJ1-2; TRBD1 is a possible D gene (5 bases). V lost 0 bases to trimming and J lost 6 bases, with 9 bases between them. CDR1 is SGHRS, CDR2 YFSETQ, per germline. The CDR3 extends over 13 amino acids. The CDR3 region has the DNA TGCGCCAGCAGCTTGGAGGGGAGAGATGGCTACACCTTC. Translating gives CASSLEGRDGYTF.

The chain uses TRBV28 and TRBJ2-5, with unresolved D. This CDR3 has 13 amino acids. CDR1 is MDHEN and CDR2 is SYDVKM in the germline V gene. Trimming took off 4 bases at V and 5 bases at J, with 11 bases between the two ends. Here the CDR3 reads CASSSRVPETQYF. Written as DNA, the CDR3 is TGTGCCAGCAGTTCCCGGGTTCCGGAGACCCAGTACTTC.

Comments on this clonotype: The junction does not match germline at one end; this may be a read error. The chain uses TRBV11-1 and TRBJ1-2; D gene unclear. This CDR3 spans 21 amino acids. Per germline, CDR1 SGHAT and CDR2 FQDESV (reference sequence). CDR3 DNA sequence: TGTGCCAGCAGCTTAGCTGGCCTGGAATCGGGTGATCCGCAGCAACCCTTTGGCATCGCCTTC. Protein sequence: CASSLAGLESGDPQQPFGIAF.

The rearrangement links TRBV18 to TRBJ1-6, with a weak D call TRBD1 (6 bases). Germline CDR1 is KGHSH and CDR2 is LQKENI. Trimming shortened V by 1 base and J by 8 bases, and 12 bases separated the two germline ends. The CDR3 extends over 15 amino acids. CDR3 amino acids: CASSPLGTMDSPLHF. The CDR3 nucleotides are TGTGCCAGCTCACCACTGGGGACAATGGATTCACCCCTCCACTTT.

This clonotype was counted a few times. This sequence joins TRBV6-6 and TRBJ1-5; a possible D gene is TRBD1 (5 bases). The germline V gene encodes CDR1 MNHNY and CDR2 SVGAGI (reference sequence). The CDR3 extends over 15 amino acids. V gave up 2 bases and J gave up 6 bases, with 14 bases separating them. The CDR3 nucleotides are TGTGCCAGCAGTTACCAGGGAGGGATGGGTCAGCCCCAGCATTTT. Protein sequence: CASSYQGGMGQPQHF.

The V gene is TRBV5-1, the J gene TRBJ1-1; weak D call: TRBD1 (5 bases). The V gene lost 0 bases and the J gene lost 1 base, with 10 bases spanning the gap. The CDR3 has 15 residues. Germline CDR1 is SGHRS and CDR2 is YFSETQ. As DNA, the CDR3 is TGCGCCAGCAGCTTGGTTGTCGACAGGAACACTGAAGCTTTCTTT. It encodes CASSLVVDRNTEAFF.

This chain links TRBV12-3 or TRBV12-4 with TRBJ1-5; the D gene is possibly TRBD1 (5 bases). V was shortened by 2 bases and J by 1 base, with 9 bases between the two germline ends. The CDR3 totals 15 residues. The CDR3 loop reads CASSLQGGSNQPQHF. CDR3 bases: TGTGCCAGCAGTTTACAGGGAGGCAGCAATCAGCCCCAGCATTTT.

The chain is built from TRBV28 and TRBJ2-6; no definite D call. The V end lost 3 bases, the J end lost 2 bases, and 11 bases lay between the germline ends. CDR1 is MDHEN, CDR2 SYDVKM, per germline. The length of the CDR3 is 16 residues. DNA for the CDR3: TGTGCCAGCAGTTTGATCGGTAGGGCTGGGGCCAACGTCCTGACTTTC. It translates to CASSLIGRAGANVLTF.

V usage is TRBV29-1 and J usage is TRBJ2-5, with TRBD2 as a possible D gene (6 bases). CDR3 size: 14 residues. Trimming left V 8 bases short and J 3 bases short, with 19 bases between. Looked up from germline, CDR1 is SQVTM and CDR2 is ANQGSEA. Written as DNA, the CDR3 is TGCAGCATTGGGACTGGTGGTCTCGAAGAGACCCAGTACTTC. It translates to CSIGTGGLEETQYF. The full variable domain, rest sourced from reference TRBV29-1 and TRBJ2-5, is SAVISQKPSRDICQRGTSLTIQCQVDSQVTMMFWYRQQPGQSLTLIATANQGSEATYESGFVIDKFPISRPNLTFSTLTVSNMSPEDSSIYLCSIGTGGLEETQYFGPGTRLLVL.

This clonotype was seen only once. V usage is TRBV6-5 and J usage is TRBJ2-3; a weak D match, TRBD1 (6 bases). From germline, CDR1 is MNHEY and CDR2 SVGAGI. Trimming took 6 bases from V and 0 from J, leaving 10 bases between them. The CDR3 consists of 14 residues. The CDR3 region is CASRQGRSTDTQYF. In nucleotides, the CDR3 is TGTGCCAGCAGACAGGGAAGAAGCACAGATACGCAGTATTTT.

The V call is TRBV29-1, the J call TRBJ2-2, with 9 bases matching TRBD2. This CDR3 comprises 15 residues. Trimming at V came to 4 bases and at J to 7 bases, leaving 10 bases not matched to a gene. Germline V CDR1 and CDR2: SQVTM, ANQGSEA. CDR3: CSVVPGGRAIGELFF. The CDR3 DNA is TGCAGCGTTGTGCCGGGCGGGAGGGCCATCGGGGAGCTGTTTTTT.

This chain joins TRBV20-1 and TRBJ2-5, with 7 bases aligning to TRBD2. Germline V CDR1 and CDR2: DFQATT, SNEGSKA (reference sequence). V trimming: 4 bases; J trimming: 3 bases; junction bases outside the gene matches: 14. This CDR3 contains 16 residues. The CDR3 region has the DNA TGCAGTGCTAACCCTAGCGCCAAGGCGGGGGAAGAGACCCAGTACTTC. Residues: CSANPSAKAGEETQYF.

V is TRBV12-3 or TRBV12-4 and J is TRBJ2-7; the D gene is possibly TRBD1 (5 bases). Deletions cut 2 bases from V and 2 bases from J, with 10 bases between. This CDR3 contains 14 residues. The CDR3 DNA follows: TGTGCCAGCAGTTTACAGGGCGTTACCTACGAGCAGTACTTC. Residues: CASSLQGVTYEQYF.

The chain carries TRBV2 and TRBJ2-6; D not certain. The ends were cut back, 4 bases at V and 0 bases at J, with 13 bases in the middle. Germline CDR1 is SNHLY and CDR2 is FYNNEI. This CDR3 contains 17 residues. Here the CDR3 reads CASSVVGIYSGANVLTF. CDR3 DNA: TGTGCCAGCAGTGTAGTAGGGATTTACTCTGGGGCCAACGTCCTGACTTTC.

The V gene is TRBV7-3, the J gene TRBJ2-2; a weak D match, TRBD1 (6 bases). CDR1 and CDR2 (germline): SGHTA, FQGTGA. V was pared by 5 bases and J by 2 bases, with 9 bases between. There are 14 residues in the CDR3. Here the CDR3 DNA reads TGTGCCAGCAGCCCACAGGGTAACACCGGGGAGCTGTTTTTT. Its protein is CASSPQGNTGELFF.

The chain carries TRBV20-1 and TRBJ2-7; weak D call: TRBD2 (6 bases). CDR1 and CDR2 (germline): DFQATT, SNEGSKA (reference sequence). V was trimmed by 3 bases and J by 4 bases, leaving 10 bases between them. There are 12 residues in the CDR3. The CDR3 DNA reads as TGCAGTGCTAGCCCGGGGGTTTACGAGCAGTACTTC. Amino acid sequence: CSASPGVYEQYF.

This sequence joins TRBV14 and TRBJ2-7; no reliable D call. Germline V gene data show CDR1 as SGHDN and CDR2 as FVKESK. V was trimmed by 0 bases and J by 1 base, leaving 10 bases between them. The length of the CDR3 is 15 residues. The CDR3 DNA reads TGTGCCAGCAGCCAAGAGGTGATCGGATCCTACGAGCAGTACTTC. Translation: CASSQEVIGSYEQYF.

The rearrangement links TRBV20-1 to TRBJ2-3; TRBD2 matches 11 bases. The CDR3 has 14 amino acids. V shed 4 bases, J shed 5 bases, and the junction held 5 bases outside the gene matches. The germline gives CDR1 DFQATT, CDR2 SNEGSKA (reference sequence). CDR3 DNA: TGCAGTGCTACGGGCGGACTAGCGGGAGATACGCAGTATTTT. This translates into CSATGGLAGDTQYF.

The chain joins TRBV19 to TRBJ2-7, with TRBD2 as a possible D gene (6 bases). CDR1 is LNHDA and CDR2 is SQIVND in the germline V gene (reference sequence). CDR3 length equals 15 residues. The V and J ends lost 1 base and 2 bases respectively, with 12 bases between them. The CDR3 sequence: CASSIVGRRTYEQYF. The CDR3 coding sequence is TGTGCCAGTAGTATAGTGGGGAGGAGGACCTACGAGCAGTACTTC.